A selection of T cell receptor beta chains follows, all from one sample in a study of T cell repertoires in cytomegalovirus infection. TCRdb processed the reads anew with MiXCR; each CDR3 protein has one entry. The sample yields some 220,000 distinct CDR3 sequences, 38% seen once. These TCRs are of unknown antigen specificity. Sequencing used CD8+ T cells from cultured PBMCs, obtained from culture after CMV antigen stimulation. Every receptor here comes from a human donor in good health (CMV status not recorded). Some clones in this sample may be carry-over from other donors' samples. Both conserved end residues are trimmed from each CDR3. Each record gives: V gene, CDR3 length, J gene, CDR3 protein.

v_gene: TRBV7-2; len: 17; j_gene: TRBJ1-6; CDR3aa: ASSFGTGARSSYNSPLH
v_gene: TRBV6-4; len: 13; j_gene: TRBJ2-1; CDR3aa: ASSVGTSGSNEQF
v_gene: TRBV4-1; len: 13; j_gene: TRBJ2-3; CDR3aa: ASSQRGLGTDTQY
v_gene: TRBV28; len: 14; j_gene: TRBJ1-4; CDR3aa: ASSSGQADGREKLF
v_gene: TRBV7-9; len: 10; j_gene: TRBJ2-7; CDR3aa: ASSHQGNEQY
v_gene: TRBV20-1; len: 13; j_gene: TRBJ2-1; CDR3aa: SARDQGRVGDEQF
v_gene: TRBV7-4; len: 16; j_gene: TRBJ2-3; CDR3aa: ASSALFGQGADTDTQY
v_gene: TRBV12-3/TRBV12-4; len: 13; j_gene: TRBJ2-7; CDR3aa: ASSSPRDSGLEQY
v_gene: TRBV27; len: 13; j_gene: TRBJ2-1; CDR3aa: ASSPGTGPDNEQF
v_gene: TRBV7-2; len: 13; j_gene: TRBJ2-3; CDR3aa: ASSLGVAGGDTQY
v_gene: TRBV7-3; len: 12; j_gene: TRBJ2-2; CDR3aa: ASRLTGNTGELF
v_gene: TRBV7-1; len: 12; j_gene: TRBJ2-2; CDR3aa: AAPLGPSSGELF
v_gene: TRBV12-3/TRBV12-4; len: 14; j_gene: TRBJ2-1; CDR3aa: ASSPTGTSGYNEQF
v_gene: TRBV2; len: 11; j_gene: TRBJ1-2; CDR3aa: ASRRSANYGYT
v_gene: TRBV4-1; len: 13; j_gene: TRBJ2-1; CDR3aa: ASSQGTLGYNEQF
v_gene: TRBV7-2; len: 16; j_gene: TRBJ1-6; CDR3aa: ASRSGTGGPFENSPLH
v_gene: TRBV6-5; len: 15; j_gene: TRBJ2-1; CDR3aa: ASSYPREGGVGNEQF
v_gene: TRBV15; len: 14; j_gene: TRBJ1-6; CDR3aa: ATSRGVPGPNSPLH
v_gene: TRBV4-1; len: 13; j_gene: TRBJ2-1; CDR3aa: ASKPYGGGAGEQF
v_gene: TRBV12-3/TRBV12-4; len: 17; j_gene: TRBJ2-5; CDR3aa: ASRDETSGGQPIEETQY
v_gene: TRBV9; len: 13; j_gene: TRBJ1-1; CDR3aa: ASSTGTAWNTEAF
v_gene: TRBV4-3; len: 13; j_gene: TRBJ2-2; CDR3aa: ASSQEQGAGRELF
v_gene: TRBV7-9; len: 14; j_gene: TRBJ2-5; CDR3aa: ASSLDRTSEQETQY
v_gene: TRBV7-6; len: 11; j_gene: TRBJ2-5; CDR3aa: ASSHGTVETQY
v_gene: TRBV28; len: 16; j_gene: TRBJ1-6; CDR3aa: ASRPLGQQSSYNSPLH
v_gene: TRBV20-1; len: 15; j_gene: TRBJ2-3; CDR3aa: SARGRLAALPTDTQY
v_gene: TRBV15; len: 13; j_gene: TRBJ1-4; CDR3aa: ATSRGTRTNEKLF
v_gene: TRBV12-3/TRBV12-4; len: 13; j_gene: TRBJ2-1; CDR3aa: ASTLGRRAYNEQF
v_gene: TRBV4-2; len: 14; j_gene: TRBJ2-1; CDR3aa: ASSQPGTPTRNEQF
v_gene: TRBV27; len: 11; j_gene: TRBJ1-1; CDR3aa: ASSQQGNTEAF
v_gene: TRBV28; len: 13; j_gene: TRBJ2-7; CDR3aa: ASSLSVDRLRPQY